Listed below are T cell receptor beta chains from one sample, sequenced in a study of blood T cell repertoires in COVID-19. Assay: immunoSEQ multiplex PCR; the TCRdb copy retains only in-frame clones and omits some. The sample includes tens of thousands of clones, 80% to 90% of them seen just once. Input material: peripheral blood. The receptors come from a man in his 70s with acute or convalescent COVID-19. The CDR3 runs from the conserved cysteine through the conserved F or W. Each record gives: D gene, V gene, J gene, clone size, CDR3 protein, CDR3 DNA. A D gene is named only where the DNA matches it firmly. The size entry is marked missing in some rows and otherwise reads once, few, many or a size class.

TRBD2	TRBV3-1/TRBV3-2	TRBJ2-2	.	CASSQLAGNTGELFF	TGTGCCAGCAGCCAGTTAGCGGGGAACACCGGGGAGCTGTTTTTT
.	TRBV6-5	TRBJ1-1	.	CASSRTTVNTEAFF	TGTGCCAGCAGTCGAACCACAGTGAACACTGAAGCTTTCTTT
TRBD1	TRBV18	TRBJ1-1	.	CASSAGTAILNTEAFF	TGTGCCAGCTCGGCCGGGACAGCGATTTTGAACACTGAAGCTTTCTTT
.	TRBV19	TRBJ2-3	.	CASSIWGSLADTQYF	TGTGCCAGTAGTATTTGGGGCTCGTTGGCAGATACGCAGTATTTT
.	TRBV4-3	TRBJ1-6	.	CASSQDGQGNSPLHF	TGCGCCAGCAGCCAAGATGGGCAGGGTAATTCACCCCTCCACTTT
.	TRBV19	TRBJ2-2	once	CASSSLEGGKVGELFF	TGTGCCAGTAGTTCCTTAGAGGGCGGGAAGGTCGGGGAGCTGTTTTTT
.	TRBV27	TRBJ1-4	.	CASRALGGQREKLFF	TGTGCCAGCAGGGCCTTAGGAGGCCAGAGGGAAAAACTGTTTTTT
TRBD1	TRBV7-3	TRBJ2-2	.	CASSTGQGNTGELFF	TGTGCCAGCAGCACGGGACAGGGGAACACCGGGGAGCTGTTTTTT
.	TRBV6-6	TRBJ1-1	.	CASSRSDTEAFF	TGTGCCAGCAGTCGTTCGGACACTGAAGCTTTCTTT
.	TRBV7-2	TRBJ2-3	.	CASSSRIGGYTQYF	TGTGCCAGCAGCTCTCGGATAGGGGGTTATACGCAGTATTTT
.	TRBV3-1/TRBV3-2	TRBJ1-5	.	CASSHRDTNQPQHF	TGTGCCAGCAGCCACCGGGATACTAATCAGCCCCAGCATTTT
.	TRBV5-1	TRBJ2-1	.	CASSLGNNLNEQFF	TGCGCCAGCAGCTTGGGTAACAACCTCAATGAGCAGTTCTTC
.	TRBV5-1	TRBJ1-5	.	CASSLVSNQPQHF	TGCGCCAGCAGCTTGGTTAGTAATCAGCCCCAGCATTTT
.	TRBV24-1	TRBJ1-4	.	CATSGGGDEKLFF	TGTGCCACCAGTGGAGGAGGAGATGAAAAACTGTTTTTT
.	TRBV9	TRBJ1-5	.	CASSVAGELNQPQHF	TGTGCCAGCAGCGTAGCAGGGGAGCTGAATCAGCCCCAGCATTTT
TRBD1	TRBV5-6	TRBJ2-3	.	CASSGTGRNTDTQYF	TGTGCCAGCAGCGGGACAGGGAGGAACACAGATACGCAGTATTTT
.	TRBV9	TRBJ1-4	.	CASAQGRATNEKLFF	TGTGCCTCAGCACAGGGAAGGGCAACTAATGAAAAACTGTTTTTT
.	TRBV4-1	TRBJ2-4	.	CASSYSYGGLENIQYF	TGCGCCAGCAGCTACTCTTATGGGGGACTGGAAAACATTCAGTACTTC
TRBD1	TRBV30	TRBJ1-5	.	CAWKRPDRDDQPQHF	TGTGCCTGGAAACGGCCCGACAGGGACGATCAGCCCCAGCATTTT
.	TRBV6-5	TRBJ2-2	.	CASSYSPTGNTGELFF	TGTGCCAGCAGTTACTCACCGACAGGCAACACCGGGGAGCTGTTTTTT
TRBD1	TRBV4-1	TRBJ1-4	.	CASSQEDRPQEKLFF	TGCGCCAGCAGCCAAGAGGACAGGCCGCAAGAAAAACTGTTTTTT
TRBD1	TRBV5-1	TRBJ1-1	.	CASSQQGAVTEAFF	TGCGCCAGCAGCCAACAGGGGGCTGTCACTGAAGCTTTCTTT
TRBD1	TRBV28	TRBJ1-1	.	CASRPDRGGTEAFF	TGTGCCAGCAGGCCAGACAGGGGGGGAACTGAAGCTTTCTTT
TRBD2	TRBV13	TRBJ2-6	.	CASSSGTSGRSGANVLTF	TGTGCCAGCAGCTCGGGGACTAGCGGGAGATCTGGGGCCAACGTCCTGACTTTC
TRBD1	TRBV27	TRBJ1-1	.	CASSSHGTGNTEAFF	TGTGCCAGCAGTTCGCACGGGACAGGGAACACTGAAGCTTTCTTT
TRBD1	TRBV7-2	TRBJ1-1	.	CASRPGGQANTEAFF	TGTGCCAGCAGACCAGGGGGGCAGGCCAACACTGAAGCTTTCTTT
TRBD1	TRBV19	TRBJ1-5	once	CASSLKDRSNQPQHF	TGTGCCAGTAGCCTAAAGGACAGGTCCAATCAGCCCCAGCATTTT
TRBD2	TRBV6-5	TRBJ2-2	.	CASSFQRGGTGELFF	TGTGCCAGCAGTTTTCAACGGGGGGGCACCGGGGAGCTGTTTTTT
.	TRBV11-2	TRBJ1-2	.	CASSLKERTYYGYTF	TGTGCCAGCAGCTTGAAAGAGAGGACATACTATGGCTACACCTTC
TRBD1	TRBV7-3	TRBJ1-2	.	CASSSDRHRYGYTF	TGTGCCAGCAGCTCGGACAGGCATCGCTATGGCTACACCTTC
.	TRBV11-2	TRBJ1-2	few	CASSSNSGPTNYGYTF	TGTGCCAGCAGCTCCAACTCAGGGCCCACTAACTATGGCTACACCTTC
.	TRBV4-3	TRBJ1-6	few	CASSQEAHLNSPLHF	TGCGCCAGCAGCCAAGAGGCTCATCTCAATTCACCCCTCCACTTT
.	TRBV9	TRBJ1-6	.	CASSTQSSSYNSPLHF	TGTGCCAGCAGCACCCAGTCTAGCTCCTATAATTCACCCCTCCACTTT
TRBD1	TRBV9	TRBJ2-2	.	CASSPQTGIVAGELFF	TGTGCCAGCAGCCCTCAGACAGGGATTGTAGCCGGGGAGCTGTTTTTT
.	TRBV3-1/TRBV3-2	TRBJ1-2	.	CASSQGWSVVF	TGTGCCAGCAGCCAAGGGTGGTCAGTTGTCTTC
TRBD1	TRBV19	TRBJ2-3	.	CASSRDRVVAGRTDTQYF	TGTGCCAGTAGTCGGGACAGGGTAGTAGCGGGTCGCACAGATACGCAGTATTTT
TRBD1	TRBV10-2	TRBJ1-1	.	CASSEPLLTGPEAFF	TGCGCCAGCAGTGAGCCGTTATTGACAGGGCCTGAAGCTTTCTTT
.	TRBV5-1	TRBJ1-2	.	CASSFGSPNYGYTF	TGCGCCAGCAGCTTTGGTAGTCCTAACTATGGCTACACCTTC
.	TRBV7-6	TRBJ1-4	.	CASSLTGSTNEKLFF	TGTGCCAGCAGCTTAACAGGGTCCACTAATGAAAAACTGTTTTTT
TRBD1	TRBV2	TRBJ1-5	.	CASTPGGQGNQPQHF	TGTGCCAGCACTCCAGGGGGCCAGGGCAATCAGCCCCAGCATTTT
TRBD1	TRBV11-2	TRBJ1-1	.	CASSSTTGVNTEAFF	TGTGCCAGCAGCTCAACGACAGGGGTGAACACTGAAGCTTTCTTT
.	TRBV4-2	TRBJ1-6	few	CASSQDRGKASYNSPLHF	TGTGCCAGCAGCCAAGATAGGGGGAAAGCTTCCTATAATTCACCCCTCCACTTT
.	TRBV3-1/TRBV3-2	TRBJ2-5	.	CASSQGPENRAETQYF	TGTGCCAGCAGCCAAGGACCGGAAAACAGGGCAGAGACCCAGTACTTC
TRBD1	TRBV7-3	TRBJ2-3	.	CASSSGQITDTQYF	TGTGCCAGCAGCTCGGGACAGATCACAGATACGCAGTATTTT
TRBD1	TRBV4-1	TRBJ1-3	once	CASSQTGTGLGNTIYF	TGCGCCAGCAGCCAAACCGGGACAGGGCTCGGAAACACCATATATTTT
.	TRBV27	TRBJ1-2	.	CASKFSGHLYGYTF	TGTGCCAGCAAGTTTTCCGGACACCTCTATGGCTACACCTTC
.	TRBV12-5	TRBJ1-4	.	CASGIWGRAREKLFF	TGTGCTAGTGGGATTTGGGGCAGGGCCCGGGAAAAACTGTTTTTT